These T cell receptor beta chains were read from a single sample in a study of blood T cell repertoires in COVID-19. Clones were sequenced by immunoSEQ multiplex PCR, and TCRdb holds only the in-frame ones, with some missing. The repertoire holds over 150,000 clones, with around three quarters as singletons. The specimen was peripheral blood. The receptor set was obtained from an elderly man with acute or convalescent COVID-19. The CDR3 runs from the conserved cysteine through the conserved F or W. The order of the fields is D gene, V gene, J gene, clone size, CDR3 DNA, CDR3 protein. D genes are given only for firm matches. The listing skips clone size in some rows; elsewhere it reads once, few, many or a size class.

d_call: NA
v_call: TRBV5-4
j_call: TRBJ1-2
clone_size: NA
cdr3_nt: TGTGCCAGCAGCTTTGGGCAGAACACCTATGGCTACACCTTC
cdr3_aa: CASSFGQNTYGYTF

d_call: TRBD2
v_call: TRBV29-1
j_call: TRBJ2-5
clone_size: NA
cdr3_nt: TGCAGCGTTGAAGGGACTAGTTCCTTAGAGACCCAGTACTTC
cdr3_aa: CSVEGTSSLETQYF

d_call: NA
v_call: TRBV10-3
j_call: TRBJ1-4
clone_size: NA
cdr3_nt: TGTGCCATCACTAGGGACTTCAATGAAAAACTGTTTTTT
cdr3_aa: CAITRDFNEKLFF

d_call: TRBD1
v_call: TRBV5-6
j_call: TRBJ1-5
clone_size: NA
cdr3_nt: TGTGCCAGCAGCTTGGCCCCCACAGGGGGTAGCAATCAGCCCCAGCATTTT
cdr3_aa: CASSLAPTGGSNQPQHF

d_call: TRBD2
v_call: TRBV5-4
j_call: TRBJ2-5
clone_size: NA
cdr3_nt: TGTGCCAGCAGCCCCGTTGGCGGGAGTCGATTCCAAGAGACCCAGTACTTC
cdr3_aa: CASSPVGGSRFQETQYF

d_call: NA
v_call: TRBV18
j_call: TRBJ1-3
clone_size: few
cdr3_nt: TGTGCCAGCTCACCAAGGGGCCTGGATGGAAACACCATATATTTT
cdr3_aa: CASSPRGLDGNTIYF

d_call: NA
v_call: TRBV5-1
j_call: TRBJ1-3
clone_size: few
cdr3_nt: TGCGCCAGCAGCTTGGAGGAGGGCTCTGGAAACACCATATATTTT
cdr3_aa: CASSLEEGSGNTIYF

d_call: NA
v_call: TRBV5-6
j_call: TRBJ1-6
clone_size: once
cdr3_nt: TGTGCCAGCAACCCCCGGGGGGTAGGGGCGATGGATTCACCCCTCCACTTT
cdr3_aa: CASNPRGVGAMDSPLHF

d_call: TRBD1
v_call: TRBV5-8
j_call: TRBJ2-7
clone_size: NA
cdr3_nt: TGTGCCAGCAGCTTGGCCGGGGACAGGGCCTCCTACGAGCAGTACTTC
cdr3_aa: CASSLAGDRASYEQYF

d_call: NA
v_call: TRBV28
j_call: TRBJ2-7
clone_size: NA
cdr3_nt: TGTGCCAGCAGCGGGGGATTCTCCTACGAGCAGTACTTC
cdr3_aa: CASSGGFSYEQYF

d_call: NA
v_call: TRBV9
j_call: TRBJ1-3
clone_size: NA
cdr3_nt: TGTGCCAGCAGCCCCGGGGGGACTTCTGGAAACACCATATATTTT
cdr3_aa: CASSPGGTSGNTIYF

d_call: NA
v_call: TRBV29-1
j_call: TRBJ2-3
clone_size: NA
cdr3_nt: TGCAGCCCTAGGAATTCCGGTTTCACAGATACGCAGTATTTT
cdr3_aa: CSPRNSGFTDTQYF

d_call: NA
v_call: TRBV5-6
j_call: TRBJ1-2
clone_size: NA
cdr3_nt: TGTGCCAGCAGCTTGACCGCGGAGGGCTACACCTTC
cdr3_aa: CASSLTAEGYTF

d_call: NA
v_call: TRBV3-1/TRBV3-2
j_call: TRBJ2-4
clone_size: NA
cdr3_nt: TGTGCCAGCAGCCCACGAGGTGTTGGCAAAAACATTCAGTACTTC
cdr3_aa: CASSPRGVGKNIQYF

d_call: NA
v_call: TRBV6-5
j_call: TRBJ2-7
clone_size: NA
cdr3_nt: TGTGCCAGCAGGCGACAGGTATCCTACGAGCAGTACTTC
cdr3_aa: CASRRQVSYEQYF

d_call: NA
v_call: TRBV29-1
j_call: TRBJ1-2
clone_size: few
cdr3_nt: TGCAGCGTTCCCAGGGATGAGTACTCCTATGGCTACACCTTC
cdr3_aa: CSVPRDEYSYGYTF

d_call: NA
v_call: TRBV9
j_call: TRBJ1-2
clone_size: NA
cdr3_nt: TGTGCCAGCAGTCAAGAGGTCCTTAACTATGGCTACACCTTC
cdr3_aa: CASSQEVLNYGYTF

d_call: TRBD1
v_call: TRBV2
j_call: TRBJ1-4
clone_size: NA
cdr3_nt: TGTGCCAGCAGGGGACAGGGTTTAGCTAATGAAAAACTGTTTTTT
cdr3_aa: CASRGQGLANEKLFF

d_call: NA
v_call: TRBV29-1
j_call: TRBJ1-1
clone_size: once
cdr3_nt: TGCAGCGTTGAAGATCCTAAGAACACTGAAGCTTTCTTT
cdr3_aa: CSVEDPKNTEAFF

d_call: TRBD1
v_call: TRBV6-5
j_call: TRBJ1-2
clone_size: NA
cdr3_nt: TGTGCCAGCGCACAGGGGGCGGTCTATGGCTACACCTTC
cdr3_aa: CASAQGAVYGYTF

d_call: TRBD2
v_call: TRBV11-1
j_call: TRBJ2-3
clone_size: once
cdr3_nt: TGTGCCAGCAGCTCCCGACTAGCCAGCGATACGCAGTATTTT
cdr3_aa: CASSSRLASDTQYF

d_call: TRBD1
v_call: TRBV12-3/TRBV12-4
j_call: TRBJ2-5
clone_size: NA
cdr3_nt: TGTGCCAGTGGACAGGGAGAGACCCAGTACTTC
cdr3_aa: CASGQGETQYF

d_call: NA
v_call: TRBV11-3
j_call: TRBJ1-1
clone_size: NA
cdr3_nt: TGTGCCAGCAGCTTAGATGCACAGGGAAGAACTGAAGCTTTCTTT
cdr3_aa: CASSLDAQGRTEAFF

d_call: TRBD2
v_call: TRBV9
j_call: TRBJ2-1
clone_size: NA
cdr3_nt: TGTGCCAGCAGCGCACTAGCGGGGGTTTCTAGCGAGCAGTTCTTC
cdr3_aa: CASSALAGVSSEQFF

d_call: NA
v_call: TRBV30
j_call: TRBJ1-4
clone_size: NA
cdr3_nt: TGTGCCTGGAAACAGGGCCGAGGTGAAAAACTGTTTTTT
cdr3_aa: CAWKQGRGEKLFF

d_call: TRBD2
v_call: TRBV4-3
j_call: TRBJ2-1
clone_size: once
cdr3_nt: TGCGCCAGCAGCCAAGACCTAGCGGGGGCCTCCTCCTACAATGAGCAGTTCTTC
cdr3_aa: CASSQDLAGASSYNEQFF

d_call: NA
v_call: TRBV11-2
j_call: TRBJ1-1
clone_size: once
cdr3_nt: TGTGCCAGCAGCTCCCGGGGGGTGGGGGCGGCTTTCTTT
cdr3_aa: CASSSRGVGAAFF

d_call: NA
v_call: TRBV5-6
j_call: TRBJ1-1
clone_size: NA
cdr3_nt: TGTGCCAGCAGCCTAGACGGAGCACAATTCGGGACTGAAGCTTTCTTT
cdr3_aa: CASSLDGAQFGTEAFF

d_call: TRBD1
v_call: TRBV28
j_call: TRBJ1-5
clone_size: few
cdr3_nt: TGTGCCAGCAGTGGGAACAGGGGGCGGGATCAGCCCCAGCATTTT
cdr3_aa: CASSGNRGRDQPQHF

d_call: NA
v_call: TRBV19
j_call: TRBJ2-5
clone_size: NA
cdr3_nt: TGTGCCAGTAGTATAGAGTCCGGGACCCAGTACTTC
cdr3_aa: CASSIESGTQYF

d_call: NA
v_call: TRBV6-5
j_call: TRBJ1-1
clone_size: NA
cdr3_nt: TGTGCCAGCACTTACACACCGACGGGGAACACTGAAGCTTTCTTT
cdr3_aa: CASTYTPTGNTEAFF

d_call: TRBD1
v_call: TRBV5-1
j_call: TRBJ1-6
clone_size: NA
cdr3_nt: TGCGCCAGCAGCTTGCAGCCCGGAGGACAGGGAATTAATTCACCCCTCCACTTT
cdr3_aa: CASSLQPGGQGINSPLHF

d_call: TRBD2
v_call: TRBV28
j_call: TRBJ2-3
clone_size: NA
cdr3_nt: TGTGCCAGCAGTTTGATAGCGGGGGGGACTAGCACAGATACGCAGTATTTT
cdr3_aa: CASSLIAGGTSTDTQYF

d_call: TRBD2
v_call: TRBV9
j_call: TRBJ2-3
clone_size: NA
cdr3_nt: TGTGCCAGCAGCGTAGACCCCCTAGCGGCGGGACGGGGAGATACGCAGTATTTT
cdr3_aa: CASSVDPLAAGRGDTQYF

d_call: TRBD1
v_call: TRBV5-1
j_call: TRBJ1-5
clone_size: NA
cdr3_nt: TGCGCCAGCAGCCCGAGACAGGGAGGCCAGCCCCAGCATTTT
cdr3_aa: CASSPRQGGQPQHF

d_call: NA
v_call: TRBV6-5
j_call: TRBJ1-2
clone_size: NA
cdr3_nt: TGTGCCAGCATTAGATCAAGGGGTGGTGGCTACACCTTC
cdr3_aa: CASIRSRGGGYTF

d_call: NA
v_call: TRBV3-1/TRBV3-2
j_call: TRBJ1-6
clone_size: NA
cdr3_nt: TGTGCCAGCAGCCAAGAGGCGGTCCGGGGATCACCCCTCCACTTT
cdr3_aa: CASSQEAVRGSPLHF

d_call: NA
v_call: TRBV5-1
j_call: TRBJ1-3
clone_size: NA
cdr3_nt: TGCGCCAGCAGCTTCACAGGGATGGGAAACACCATATATTTT
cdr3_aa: CASSFTGMGNTIYF

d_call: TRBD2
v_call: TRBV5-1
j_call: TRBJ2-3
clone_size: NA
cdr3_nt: TGCGCCAGCAGCTTGGGAGCTCGGGGGGGCGGTACAGATACGCAGTATTTT
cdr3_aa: CASSLGARGGGTDTQYF

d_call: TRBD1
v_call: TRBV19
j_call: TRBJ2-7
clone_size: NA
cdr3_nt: TGTGCCACCGGACAGGGAAGTTACGAGCAGTACTTC
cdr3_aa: CATGQGSYEQYF

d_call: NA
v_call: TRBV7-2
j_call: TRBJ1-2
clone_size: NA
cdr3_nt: TGTGCCAGCAGCACCCAGGGGAACAACTATGGCTACACCTTC
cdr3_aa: CASSTQGNNYGYTF

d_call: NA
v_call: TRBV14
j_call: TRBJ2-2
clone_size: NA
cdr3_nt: TGTGCCAGCAGCTCAGGGATGAACACCGGGGAGCTGTTTTTT
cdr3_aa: CASSSGMNTGELFF

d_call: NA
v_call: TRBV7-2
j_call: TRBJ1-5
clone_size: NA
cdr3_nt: TGTGCCAGCAGCTTAGTAGCCACTCGACAGGTCTCGAGTCAGCCCCAGCATTTT
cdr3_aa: CASSLVATRQVSSQPQHF

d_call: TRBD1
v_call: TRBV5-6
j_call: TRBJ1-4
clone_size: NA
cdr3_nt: TGTGCCAGCAGCTTGTTTAGGGGGCTGGAAGAAAAACTGTTTTTT
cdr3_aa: CASSLFRGLEEKLFF

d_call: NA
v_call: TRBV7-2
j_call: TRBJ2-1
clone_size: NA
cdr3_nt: TGTGCCAGCAGCTTATTAGGGGGACTACCCTACAATGAGCAGTTCTTC
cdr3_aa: CASSLLGGLPYNEQFF

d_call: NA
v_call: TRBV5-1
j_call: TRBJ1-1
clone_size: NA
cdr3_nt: TGCGCCAGCAGCTCGACTTCAGTAGACACTGAAGCTTTCTTT
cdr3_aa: CASSSTSVDTEAFF